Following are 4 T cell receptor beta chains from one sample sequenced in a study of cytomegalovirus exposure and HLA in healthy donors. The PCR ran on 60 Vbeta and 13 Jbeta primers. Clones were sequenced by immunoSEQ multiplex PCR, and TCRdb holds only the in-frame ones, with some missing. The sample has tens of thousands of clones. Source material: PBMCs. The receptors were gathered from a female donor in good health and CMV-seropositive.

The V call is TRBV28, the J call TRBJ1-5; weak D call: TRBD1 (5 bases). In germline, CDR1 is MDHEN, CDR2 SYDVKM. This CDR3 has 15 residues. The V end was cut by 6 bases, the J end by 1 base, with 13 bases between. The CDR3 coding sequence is TGTGCCAGCAGCCCGCCTAACAGGAGCAATCAGCCCCAGCATTTT. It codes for CASSPPNRSNQPQHF.

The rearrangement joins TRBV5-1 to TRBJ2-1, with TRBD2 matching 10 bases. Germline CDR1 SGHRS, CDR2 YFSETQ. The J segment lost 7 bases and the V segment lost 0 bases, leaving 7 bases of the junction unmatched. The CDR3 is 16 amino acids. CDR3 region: CASSLVPSGSGNEQFF. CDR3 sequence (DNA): TGCGCCAGCAGCTTGGTCCCTAGCGGGAGTGGAAATGAGCAGTTCTTC.

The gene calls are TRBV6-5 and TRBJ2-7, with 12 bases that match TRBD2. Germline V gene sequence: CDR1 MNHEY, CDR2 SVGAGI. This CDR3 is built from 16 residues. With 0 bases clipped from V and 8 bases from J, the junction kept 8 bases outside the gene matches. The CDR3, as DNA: TGTGCCAGCAGTTACTCGATGACTAGCGGGAGACGGAAGCAGTACTTC. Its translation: CASSYSMTSGRRKQYF.

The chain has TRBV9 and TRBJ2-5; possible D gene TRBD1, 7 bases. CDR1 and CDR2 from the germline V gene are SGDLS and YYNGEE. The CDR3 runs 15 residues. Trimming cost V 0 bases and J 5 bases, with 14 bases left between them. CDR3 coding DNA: TGTGCCAGCAGCGTAGTGGAGGGGGCAGGGGAGACCCAGTACTTC. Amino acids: CASSVVEGAGETQYF.